What follows describes a single T cell receptor (beta chain). The sample is drawn from a study of T-cell reconstitution after alpha-beta-depleted transplantation in children. The TCRbeta library was prepared with unique molecular identifiers. A single record per CDR3 protein comes from TCRdb applying MiXCR to the PCR reads. The sample has 500,000 or so distinct CDR3 sequences, over 10% seen once. The CDR3 covers 15 residues. Germline loops: CDR1 SGHRS, CDR2 YFSETQ. V trimming: 4 bases; J trimming: 9 bases; junction bases outside the gene matches: 13. The receptor was derived from a female patient aged 2-10 years who had a stem cell transplant for aplastic anemia, so the T cells may come from the graft donor. This chain links TRBV5-1 with TRBJ2-1, with 7 bases that match TRBD1. The input for sequencing was PBMCs, mostly from graft donor cells, taken 180 days after TCRalphabeta/CD19-depleted stem cell transplant. The CDR3 DNA reads as TGCGCCAGCAGCCTCTCGGGACAGTCCTTCGGTGAGCAGTTCTTC. Its protein is CASSLSGQSFGEQFF.